Below, 3 T cell receptor beta chains from the same sample are listed, as sequenced in a study of CD8 T cells in Susac syndrome. RNA amounts of roughly 0.5 to 1 ug underwent reverse transcription with random hexamers. TCRdb itself ran the immunoSEQ multiplex PCR reads through MiXCR, one entry per CDR3 protein. The repertoire consists of roughly 130,000 distinct CDR3 sequences, with just under 95% occurring once and the leading ten covering about 0.28%. What was sequenced was CD8+ T cells from PBMCs. Receptor source: a human donor with Susac syndrome.

The V and J genes are TRBV4-1 and TRBJ1-1; D is unclear. Trimming cost V 4 bases and J 1 base, with 13 bases left between them. This CDR3 is built from 15 residues. Germline values: CDR1 MGHRA, CDR2 YSYEKL. CDR3 sequence: CASSPRYNTNTEAFF. CDR3 nucleotide sequence: TGCGCCAGCAGCCCACGGTACAATACGAACACTGAAGCTTTCTTT.

The CDR3 loop is CASSYGISYEQYF. CDR3 sequence (DNA): TGTGCCAGCAGTTACGGGATCTCCTACGAGCAGTACTTC. The chain has TRBV6-2 or TRBV6-3 and TRBJ2-7; D is unclear. The V and J ends lost 2 bases and 0 bases respectively, with 5 bases between them. The CDR3 spans 13 residues. Germline CDR1 MNHEY, CDR2 SVGEGT.

The genes are TRBV11-2 and TRBJ2-7; D is unresolved. CDR3 length: 10 residues. Germline V gene lookup returns CDR1 SGHAT and CDR2 FQNNGV. V shed 6 bases and J shed 1 base, with 1 base lying between them. In DNA, the CDR3 is TGTGCCAGCAGTTCCTACGAGCAGTACTTC. Protein product: CASSSYEQYF.